Following are 17 T cell receptor beta chains from one sample sequenced in a study of response to subunit inactivated influenza vaccine. TCRdb re-called the RT-PCR reads with MiXCR, one entry per CDR3 protein. Of about 780,000 distinct CDR3 sequences listed, roughly 18% are singletons. Here the sequenced sample was PBMCs from blood, taken more than 4 days after vaccination. The receptors shown here come from a middle-aged man who received an inactivated influenza vaccine.

Only a few counts were recorded for this clonotype. This chain connects TRBV7-8 to TRBJ1-1; D is uncertain. Trimming shortened V by 5 bases and J by 4 bases, and 14 bases separated the two germline ends. This CDR3 spans 14 amino acids. CDR1 SGHVS and CDR2 FQNEAQ come from the germline V gene. CDR3 nucleotide sequence: TGTGCCAGCAGCCCGCGGGCGGTTGGCACTGAAGCTTTCTTT. Translation gives CASSPRAVGTEAFF.

This clonotype was seen once. The chain carries TRBV4-3 and TRBJ2-7; 7 bases line up with TRBD1. Germline assignment: CDR1 LGHNA and CDR2 YSLEER. Trimming took 4 bases from V and 6 from J; bases not matched to a gene: 12. The CDR3 covers 15 residues. DNA of the CDR3: TGCGCCAGCAGCCCCCAAGAGGGGGCGTGGAGCGAGCAGTACTTC. Translated: CASSPQEGAWSEQYF.

This clonotype was detected a few times. The rearrangement links TRBV5-1 to TRBJ1-2; no clear D. V gave up 4 bases and J gave up 2 bases, with 12 bases separating them. The germline V gene has CDR1 SGHRS and CDR2 YFSETQ. This CDR3 is 14 amino acids long. Written as DNA, the CDR3 is TGCGCCAGCAGCCCGGAGGCCATAAACTATGGCTACACCTTC. Translated, it gives CASSPEAINYGYTF. The whole variable domain, remainder taken from reference TRBV5-1 and TRBJ1-2, is KAGVTQTPRYLIKTRGQQVTLSCSPISGHRSVSWYQQTPGQGLQFLFEYFSETQRNKGNFPGRFSGRQFSNSRSEMNVSTLELGDSALYLCASSPEAINYGYTFGSGTRLTVV.

This clonotype was recorded many times. The V and J genes are TRBV7-6 and TRBJ2-1; 9 bases fit TRBD2. This CDR3 has 15 residues. Germline trimming cut 4 bases from V and 0 bases from J; bases unmatched to any gene: 1. CDR1 and CDR2 (germline): SGHVS, FNYEAQ. CDR3 in DNA: TGTGCCAGCAGCTCTAGCGGGGACTCCTACAATGAGCAGTTCTTC. Residues: CASSSSGDSYNEQFF.

This chain links TRBV6-5 with TRBJ2-1, with D perhaps TRBD2 (5 bases). Trimming stripped 0 bases from V and 6 bases from J, with 18 bases between. CDR3 length equals 17 residues. The germline gives CDR1 MNHEY, CDR2 SVGAGI. CDR3 DNA sequence: TGTGCCAGCAGTTACTCGAGGTTCGAGTTAGGGAGCAATGAGCAGTTCTTC. It encodes CASSYSRFELGSNEQFF.

The chain combines TRBV3-1 with TRBJ2-5, with a tentative D call TRBD2 (6 bases). Trimming shortened V by 6 bases and J by 5 bases, and 19 bases separated the two germline ends. From germline, CDR1 is LGHDT and CDR2 YNNKEL (reference sequence). The CDR3 is made up of 15 amino acids. This CDR3 reads CASRRSRGVIETQYF. The DNA of the CDR3 is TGTGCCAGCAGGCGATCGCGGGGAGTAATTGAGACCCAGTACTTC.

This clonotype has a count of ten or more. This chain links TRBV7-2 with TRBJ2-3; the D is unclear. This CDR3 has 12 amino acids. V was shortened by 5 bases and J by 4 bases, with 7 bases between the two germline ends. The germline gives CDR1 SGHTA, CDR2 FQGNSA. CDR3 sequence reads: CASSPNADTQYF. CDR3 bases: TGTGCCAGCAGCCCCAACGCAGATACGCAGTATTTT.

The chain is built from TRBV29-1 and TRBJ2-7, with 9 bases fitting TRBD1. Germline V gene lookup returns CDR1 SQVTM and CDR2 ANQGSEA. This CDR3 is 14 amino acids long. The ends lost 8 bases at V and 2 bases at J; junction bases unmatched: 10. CDR3 coding DNA: TGCAGCATTATGGGACAGGGCAATCCCTACGAGCAGTACTTC. Translated, it gives CSIMGQGNPYEQYF.

V and J are TRBV15 and TRBJ2-7, with D tentatively TRBD1 (6 bases). Germline lookup yields CDR1 LNHNV and CDR2 YYDKDF (reference sequence). The V and J ends lost 0 bases and 0 bases respectively, with 9 bases between them. CDR3 length: 15 residues. The CDR3 loop is CATSRDKGGSYEQYF. CDR3 DNA sequence: TGTGCCACCAGCAGAGATAAAGGGGGCTCCTACGAGCAGTACTTC.

This chain joins TRBV29-1 and TRBJ1-3; 9 bases map to TRBD1. The junction had 5 bases not matched to a gene; V was cut back by 3 bases and J by 2 bases. The V gene's germline CDR1 is SQVTM and CDR2 ANQGSEA. The CDR3 is made up of 15 amino acids. The CDR3 loop is CSVDTGTGTGNTIYF. The CDR3 bases are TGCAGCGTTGACACCGGGACAGGGACTGGAAACACCATATATTTT.

The chain joins TRBV7-2 to TRBJ2-2, with 8 bases that match TRBD2. V shed 5 bases and J 4 bases; nucleotides not matched to a gene: 6. Germline values: CDR1 SGHTA, CDR2 FQGNSA. This CDR3 comprises 15 residues. The CDR3 loop reads CASSPAGASTGELFF. For the CDR3, the DNA is TGTGCCAGCAGCCCAGCGGGAGCCAGCACCGGGGAGCTGTTTTTT.

This sequence joins TRBV6-5 and TRBJ1-1; D is perhaps TRBD1 (5 bases). CDR1 and CDR2 (germline): MNHEY, SVGAGI. V was shortened by 0 bases and J by 4 bases, with 9 bases between the two germline ends. CDR3 length: 14 amino acids. CDR3 nucleotides: TGTGCCAGCAGTTACTCGCCAGGGAGCACTGAAGCTTTCTTT. Protein: CASSYSPGSTEAFF.

This clonotype was detected only a few times. CDR3 nucleotide sequence: TGCAGCGTCGGGACTAGCGGGGACCTGGGGCAGTACTTC. The encoded protein is CSVGTSGDLGQYF. The chain combines TRBV29-1 with TRBJ2-7, with 13 bases aligning to TRBD2. The J segment lost 9 bases and the V segment lost 6 bases, leaving 8 bases of the junction unmatched. The CDR3 is made up of 13 amino acids. The germline V gene has CDR1 SQVTM and CDR2 ANQGSEA.

V gene TRBV12-3 or TRBV12-4 combines with J gene TRBJ2-2, with D possibly being TRBD2 (5 bases). This CDR3 is 14 amino acids long. V lost 6 bases and J 1 base, leaving 9 bases between the germline ends. CDR3 DNA sequence: TGTGCCAGCAGCCGAGGGCGGAACACCGGGGAGCTGTTTTTT. Encoded protein: CASSRGRNTGELFF.

This clonotype turned up a few times. The CDR3 sequence: CASSLVTDNSYEQYF. The CDR3 DNA reads TGTGCCAGCAGCTTGGTCACGGACAACTCCTACGAGCAGTACTTC. V usage is TRBV5-6 and J usage is TRBJ2-7; possibly TRBD1 for D (5 bases). Germline CDR1 and CDR2: SGHDT and YYEEEE. CDR3 length equals 15 residues. Trimming took off 0 bases at V and 0 bases at J, with 10 bases between the two ends.

A few counts support this clonotype. The chain has TRBV20-1 and TRBJ2-1; 7 bases are a match to TRBD2. The trim removed 1 base at V and 10 bases at J, leaving 4 bases unmatched. The CDR3 covers 12 residues. CDR1 is DFQATT, CDR2 SNEGSKA, per germline (reference sequence). CDR3 sequence (DNA): TGCAGTGCTAGAGTATGGGACTACGAGCAGTTCTTC. Translated: CSARVWDYEQFF.

The chain combines TRBV7-2 with TRBJ2-6; D possibly corresponds to TRBD2 (5 bases). Germline CDR1 and CDR2: SGHTA and FQGNSA. This CDR3 comprises 17 residues. Trimming left V 0 bases short and J 2 bases short, with 11 bases between. The CDR3: CASSLAGSGAGANVLTF. The CDR3 coding sequence is TGTGCCAGCAGCTTAGCTGGCTCCGGGGCTGGGGCCAACGTCCTGACTTTC.